The 27 T cell receptor beta chains below all came from one sample that was sequenced in a study of beta chain features in type 1 diabetes. Isolated RNA was reverse transcribed in full, so expressed TCRB transcripts were sequenced. Libraries were prepared by immunoSEQ multiplex PCR; TCRdb keeps only in-frame clonotypes and omits some of them. This table has more than 300,000 clones, over 9.5% appearing once. The specimen sequenced was naive CD4+ T cells from blood. The receptors were gathered from a man between 18 and 35 years old in good health.

The chain uses TRBV7-8 and TRBJ2-1; possibly TRBD1 for D (5 bases). There are 18 residues in the CDR3. Trimming removed 1 base from V and 2 bases from J, with 18 bases in between. The germline V gene encodes CDR1 SGHVS and CDR2 FQNEAQ. The CDR3 region is CASSLEPVGALAYNEQFF. DNA of the CDR3: TGTGCCAGCAGCTTAGAACCCGTTGGGGCGTTGGCCTACAATGAGCAGTTCTTC.

This clone was counted between two and nine times. The V call is TRBV6-1, the J call TRBJ2-7; 7 bases are a match to TRBD1. V dropped 7 bases and J dropped 4; count of bases not matched to a gene: 10. CDR3 size: 14 residues. Per the germline V gene, CDR1 is MNHNS and CDR2 is SASEGT. The CDR3 DNA reads as TGTGCCAGCATCCTTAGACAGGGTCTATACGAGCAGTACTTC. Its protein is CASILRQGLYEQYF.

A few counts support this clone. The chain couples TRBV6-6 to TRBJ1-1; perhaps TRBD1 as D (6 bases). Germline CDR1 reads MNHNY; CDR2 reads SVGAGI (reference sequence). Deletions cut 9 bases from V and 1 base from J, with 12 bases between. This CDR3 comprises 13 residues. This CDR3 is CASITGKNTEAFF. CDR3 coding DNA: TGTGCCAGTATAACAGGGAAGAACACTGAAGCTTTCTTT.

This clone has more than one count but fewer than ten. V and J are TRBV10-3 and TRBJ2-1; 7 positions agree with TRBD1. V trimming: 4 bases; J trimming: 0 bases; junction bases outside the gene matches: 9. Germline lookup yields CDR1 ENHRY and CDR2 SYGVKD. This CDR3 has 17 residues. DNA of the CDR3: TGTGCCATCAGTGTCCCCAAGGGACAGAACTCCTACAATGAGCAGTTCTTC. Amino acids: CAISVPKGQNSYNEQFF.

This clone has only a few counts. The J gene is TRBJ2-7, the V gene TRBV20-1, with no clear D. The CDR3 loop spans 10 amino acids. The germline gives CDR1 DFQATT, CDR2 SNEGSKA (reference sequence). V shed 6 bases and J shed 1 base, with 4 bases lying between them. CDR3 sequence: CSARSYEQYF. CDR3 in DNA: TGCAGTGCCCGGTCCTACGAGCAGTACTTC.

This clone was seen only a few times. This chain connects TRBV4-1 to TRBJ2-7; no reliable D call. The CDR3 is 15 residues long. The V gene's germline CDR1 is MGHRA and CDR2 YSYEKL. V was cut by 2 bases and J by 2 bases, with 13 bases left in between. CDR3 nucleotides: TGCGCCAGCAGCCAATACACCATCGTCCCCTACGAGCAGTACTTC. Translation gives CASSQYTIVPYEQYF.

This clone showed up just a few times. V is TRBV7-2 and J is TRBJ2-7, with a weak D call TRBD2 (5 bases). This CDR3 is 15 amino acids long. Trimming removed 1 base from V and 1 base from J, with 11 bases in between. Germline assignment: CDR1 SGHTA and CDR2 FQGNSA. The CDR3 reads CASSLGFGESYEQYF. CDR3 DNA: TGTGCCAGCAGCTTAGGGTTCGGGGAGTCCTACGAGCAGTACTTC.

Only a few counts were recorded for this clone. This chain joins TRBV7-3 and TRBJ1-5; D uncertain. CDR3 length: 16 amino acids. The V end lost 2 bases, the J end lost 7 bases, and 18 bases lay between the germline ends. In germline, CDR1 is SGHTA, CDR2 FQGTGA. The CDR3 reads CASSLPWPQRWQPQHF. The CDR3 DNA is TGTGCCAGCAGCTTACCTTGGCCTCAGCGCTGGCAGCCCCAGCATTTT.

This clone was found a few times. This chain uses TRBV4-3 with TRBJ2-7, with TRBD2 identical over 7 bases. There are 16 residues in the CDR3. The V segment lost 0 bases and the J segment 6 bases; nucleotides outside the gene matches: 11. CDR1 is LGHNA, CDR2 YSLEER, per germline. CDR3 sequence (DNA): TGCGCCAGCAGCCAAGATTTTAGGCGGGAGTTATCCGAGCAGTACTTC. The encoded protein is CASSQDFRRELSEQYF.

This clone was found a few times. V gene TRBV9 combines with J gene TRBJ1-2; D is unclear. From germline, CDR1 is SGDLS and CDR2 YYNGEE. This CDR3 contains 15 residues. The V end was cut by 0 bases, the J end by 2 bases, with 11 bases between. CDR3 nucleotides: TGTGCCAGCAGCGTAGTGGTGACGGGGAACTATGGCTACACCTTC. Its protein product is CASSVVVTGNYGYTF.

The CDR3 sequence: CASSTGTSTDTQYF. The CDR3 DNA reads TGCGCCAGCAGCACCGGGACTAGCACAGATACGCAGTATTTT. This sequence joins TRBV5-1 and TRBJ2-3; weak D call: TRBD2 (6 bases). CDR1 is SGHRS, CDR2 YFSETQ, per germline. Trimming shortened V by 4 bases and J by 0 bases, and 9 bases separated the two germline ends. The CDR3 is made up of 14 amino acids.

The chain combines TRBV9 with TRBJ2-3, with 10 positions matching TRBD1. V shed 4 bases and J 5 bases; nucleotides not matched to a gene: 10. This CDR3 is 16 amino acids long. Looked up from germline, CDR1 is SGDLS and CDR2 is YYNGEE. The CDR3 loop reads CASSPTTGGYKDTQYF. CDR3 coding DNA: TGTGCCAGCAGCCCAACGACAGGGGGCTATAAAGATACGCAGTATTTT.

This clone was seen only a few times. In nucleotides, the CDR3 is TGTGCCAGCAGTTACTCGTACGCCCGAGGGACTGAAGCTTTCTTT. As protein: CASSYSYARGTEAFF. The chain carries TRBV6-5 and TRBJ1-1; no clear D gene. Trimming left V 0 bases short and J 5 bases short, with 13 bases between. The CDR3 has 15 residues. CDR1 MNHEY and CDR2 SVGAGI come from the germline V gene.

This clone was seen more than once but under ten times. This chain connects TRBV5-6 to TRBJ2-7, with D possibly being TRBD1 (6 bases). The CDR3 spans 14 residues. V was pared by 5 bases and J by 0 bases, with 12 bases between. Per the germline V gene, CDR1 is SGHDT and CDR2 is YYEEEE. CDR3 protein: CASREVDSSYEQYF. In DNA, the CDR3 is TGTGCCAGCAGAGAAGTGGACAGCTCCTACGAGCAGTACTTC.

This clone was seen a handful of times. J is TRBJ2-5 and V is TRBV9; TRBD1 matches at 10 bases. CDR3 size: 15 residues. The V segment lost 2 bases and the J segment 9 bases; nucleotides outside the gene matches: 10. From germline, CDR1 is SGDLS and CDR2 YYNGEE. The CDR3 DNA reads as TGTGCCAGCAGCGTCGGGACAGGGGCCGGCTTTCCCCAGTACTTC. Translated, it gives CASSVGTGAGFPQYF.

Only a few counts were recorded for this clone. The V gene is TRBV15, the J gene TRBJ2-3, with 7 bases aligning to TRBD2. The ends lost 3 bases at V and 2 bases at J; junction bases unmatched: 8. CDR1 and CDR2 (germline): LNHNV, YYDKDF (reference sequence). The CDR3 runs to 16 residues. In DNA form, the CDR3 reads TGTGCCACCAGCAGGGCCGGGACTATAGACACAGATACGCAGTATTTT. Its protein product is CATSRAGTIDTDTQYF.

The sample holds a few counts of this clone. V is TRBV25-1 and J is TRBJ2-1, with D perhaps matching TRBD1 (5 bases). Trimming left V 3 bases short and J 4 bases short, with 16 bases between. Germline V gene sequence: CDR1 MGHDK, CDR2 SYGVNS. CDR3 length: 16 amino acids. The CDR3 DNA reads TGTGCCAGCAGTGAGGCAAGGGCAGGGTCTTACAATGAGCAGTTCTTC. Its protein is CASSEARAGSYNEQFF.

In this sample, this clone turned up a few times. The rearrangement joins TRBV2 to TRBJ2-7, with TRBD1 identical over 7 bases. The CDR3 is 12 amino acids. The ends lost 8 bases at V and 2 bases at J; junction bases unmatched: 3. Germline loops: CDR1 SNHLY, CDR2 FYNNEI. The CDR3: CASEGQTYEQYF. The CDR3 nucleotides read TGTGCCAGCGAGGGACAGACCTACGAGCAGTACTTC.

In this sample, this clone turned up a few times. This sequence joins TRBV7-2 and TRBJ1-2, with a possible D match to TRBD1 (5 bases). Germline V gene data show CDR1 as SGHTA and CDR2 as FQGNSA. Trimming shortened V by 2 bases and J by 0 bases, and 10 bases separated the two germline ends. This CDR3 region has 15 residues. CDR3 amino acids: CASSLLGGANYGYTF. In nucleotides, the CDR3 is TGTGCCAGCAGCTTACTTGGGGGGGCTAACTATGGCTACACCTTC.

In its sample, this clone was seen a few times. This sequence joins TRBV7-9 and TRBJ2-1; a weak D match, TRBD2 (7 bases). The CDR3 spans 19 residues. V shed 10 bases and J shed 0 bases, with 28 bases lying between them. Germline loops: CDR1 SEHNR, CDR2 FQNEAQ (reference sequence). In nucleotides, the CDR3 is TGTGCCATCCCCCCCAGGGGCGGGGGCCAATCATTCTCCTACAATGAGCAGTTCTTC. Translated: CAIPPRGGGQSFSYNEQFF.

A few counts support this clone. This chain joins TRBV7-2 and TRBJ2-7, with 8 bases identical to TRBD1. The trim removed 5 bases at V and 3 bases at J, leaving 9 bases unmatched. The germline CDR1 and CDR2 sequences are SGHTA and FQGNSA. The length of the CDR3 is 15 residues. The CDR3 protein is CASSRLPGQVYEQYF. CDR3 coding DNA: TGTGCCAGCAGCCGGCTACCGGGACAGGTCTACGAGCAGTACTTC.

This clone has more than one count but fewer than ten. The chain links TRBV5-1 to TRBJ2-3; D uncertain. CDR1 is SGHRS and CDR2 is YFSETQ in the germline V gene. Between the trimmed V and J ends, which lost 3 bases and 8 bases, there was a span of 10 bases. This CDR3 has 12 amino acids. The CDR3 loop is CASSSGEATQYF. Written as DNA, the CDR3 is TGCGCCAGCAGCTCCGGAGAGGCTACGCAGTATTTT.

In its sample, this clone was seen a few times. This chain connects TRBV29-1 to TRBJ2-7; TRBD2 agrees at 8 bases. The germline V gene has CDR1 SQVTM and CDR2 ANQGSEA. The CDR3 sequence is 14 residues long. The ends lost 7 bases at V and 5 bases at J; junction bases unmatched: 13. Written as DNA, the CDR3 is TGCAGCGCCGGTGCGGGGTCGGGGGGGGACGAGCAGTACTTC. It codes for CSAGAGSGGDEQYF.

This clone came up a few times. The V and J genes are TRBV5-1 and TRBJ2-7; a weak D match, TRBD2 (5 bases). Germline V gene sequence: CDR1 SGHRS, CDR2 YFSETQ. V was cut by 2 bases and J by 5 bases, with 8 bases left in between. The CDR3 loop spans 12 amino acids. CDR3 nucleotide sequence: TGCGCCAGCAGCTTTGTCGGGGACGAGCAGTACTTC. This codes for CASSFVGDEQYF.

This clone has more than one count but fewer than ten. V usage is TRBV7-6 and J usage is TRBJ2-2, with 7 bases matching TRBD1. There are 17 residues in the CDR3. Germline values: CDR1 SGHVS, CDR2 FNYEAQ. V dropped 0 bases and J dropped 0; count of bases not matched to a gene: 4. CDR3 DNA: TGTGCCAGCAGCTTAGCGGTGCAGGGGGCGAACACCGGGGAGCTGTTTTTT. Protein sequence: CASSLAVQGANTGELFF.

The chain joins TRBV14 to TRBJ1-4; D gene uncertain. CDR1 and CDR2 (germline): SGHDN, FVKESK. The CDR3 consists of 14 residues. V was cut by 5 bases and J by 7 bases, with 14 bases left in between. CDR3 bases: TGTGCCAGCAGCGGTCTGAGGGCGAGTGAAAAACTGTTTTTT. This translates into CASSGLRASEKLFF.

This clone was counted a few times. CDR3 loop: CASSQGQGANTEAFF. Written as DNA, the CDR3 is TGTGCCAGCAGCCAGGGACAGGGGGCGAACACTGAAGCTTTCTTT. This rearrangement joins TRBV4-2 to TRBJ1-1, with 12 nucleotides matching TRBD1. The CDR3 runs to 15 residues. J was trimmed by 1 base and V by 3 bases; bases with no gene match: 0. Germline V CDR1 and CDR2: LGHNA, YNFKEQ.